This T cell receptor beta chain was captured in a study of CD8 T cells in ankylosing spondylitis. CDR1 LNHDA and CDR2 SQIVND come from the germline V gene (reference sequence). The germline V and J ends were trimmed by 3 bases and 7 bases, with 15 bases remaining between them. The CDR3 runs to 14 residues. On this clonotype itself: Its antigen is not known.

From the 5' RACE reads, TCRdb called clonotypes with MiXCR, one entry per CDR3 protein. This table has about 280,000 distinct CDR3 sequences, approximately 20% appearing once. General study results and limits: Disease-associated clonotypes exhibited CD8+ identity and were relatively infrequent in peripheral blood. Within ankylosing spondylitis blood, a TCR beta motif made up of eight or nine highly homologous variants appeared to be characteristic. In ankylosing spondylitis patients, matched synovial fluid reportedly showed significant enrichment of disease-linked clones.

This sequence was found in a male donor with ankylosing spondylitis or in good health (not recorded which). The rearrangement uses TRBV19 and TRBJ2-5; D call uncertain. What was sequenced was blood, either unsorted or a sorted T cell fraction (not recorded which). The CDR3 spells CASSMDPYSGTQYF. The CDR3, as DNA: TGTGCCAGTAGTATGGACCCCTATTCGGGGACCCAGTACTTC.